Here is one T cell receptor beta chain with its context. The antigen remains unidentified. CDR1 SGHAT and CDR2 FQDESV come from the germline V gene (reference sequence). The V end was cut by 1 base, the J end by 0 bases, with 16 bases between. The CDR3 runs to 17 residues. The entry originates in a study of T cell repertoires in cytomegalovirus infection. Study at large: It can be stated that public TCR beta signatures indicated CMV infection as well as a matching HLA type.

TCRdb reprocessed the reads via MiXCR and lists one record per CDR3 protein. The sample has 400,000 or so distinct CDR3 sequences, under 40% seen once. Study-wide points: Dominant in the ex vivo response were TCR beta clonotypes restricted by HLA-C and specific for CMV. Cumulative frequency (of public TCR beta family members) identified carriers of CMV plus the relevant HLA.

This clonotype was obtained from a human donor in good health (CMV status not recorded). Some clones in this sample may be carry-over from other donors' samples. Sequencing used PBMCs. The chain couples TRBV11-1 to TRBJ2-7; D is unresolved. The chain's CDR3 is CASSLVRRIGPSYEQYF. The CDR3 DNA reads TGTGCCAGCAGCTTAGTCCGGCGTATTGGGCCCTCCTACGAGCAGTACTTC.